This T cell receptor beta chain was sequenced in a study of Ad26.COV2.S vaccination and SARS-CoV-2 variants. Germline CDR1 is MGHDK and CDR2 is SYGVNS. Trimming took 3 bases from V and 4 from J; bases not matched to a gene: 8. The length of the CDR3 is 16 residues. Treatment noted: some 20 received Ad26.COV2.S at low or high dose, single or two shots; five or six received placebo; per-sample allocation not given. Specimens were obtained on day 63 following the first vaccine or placebo injection. The repertoire was sequenced with immunoSEQ multiplex PCR; TCRdb's copy has only in-frame clones and lacks some. The table lists 300,000 to 350,000 clones, approximately 87% of them singletons, with roughly 6% in the top ten.

The sample was peripheral blood, taken in a trial of Ad26.COV2.S vaccine versus placebo. The receptor was derived from a person between 18 and 65 years old who received the Ad26.COV2.S COVID-19 vaccine or a placebo. This chain uses TRBV25-1 with TRBJ2-2; the match to TRBD1 covers 7 bases. CDR3 protein: CASSDQTGWGTGELFF. In nucleotides, the CDR3 is TGTGCCAGCAGTGACCAGACAGGGTGGGGCACCGGGGAGCTGTTTTTT. The variable domain in full, completed from reference TRBV25-1 and TRBJ2-2, reads EADIYQTPRYLVIGTGKKITLECSQTMGHDKMYWYQQDPGMELHLIHYSYGVNSTEKGDLSSESTVSRIRTEHFPLTLESARPSHTSQYLCASSDQTGWGTGELFFGEGSRLTVL.